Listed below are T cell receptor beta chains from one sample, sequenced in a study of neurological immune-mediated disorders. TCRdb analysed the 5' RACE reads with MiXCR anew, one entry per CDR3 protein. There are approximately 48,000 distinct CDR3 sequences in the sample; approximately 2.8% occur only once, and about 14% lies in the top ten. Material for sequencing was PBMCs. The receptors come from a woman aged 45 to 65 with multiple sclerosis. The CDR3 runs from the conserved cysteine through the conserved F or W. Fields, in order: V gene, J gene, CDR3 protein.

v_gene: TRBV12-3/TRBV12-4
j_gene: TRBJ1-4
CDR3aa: CASSPSQGKLFF

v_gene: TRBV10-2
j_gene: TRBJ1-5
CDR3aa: CASSDARGGNQPQHF

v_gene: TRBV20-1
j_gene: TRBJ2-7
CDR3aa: CSARDNGISYEQYF

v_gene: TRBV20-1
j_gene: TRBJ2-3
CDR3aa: CSARLSPPDTQYF

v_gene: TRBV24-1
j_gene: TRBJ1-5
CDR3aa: CATSDSNQPQHF

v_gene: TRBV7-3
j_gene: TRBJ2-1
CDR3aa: CASSPARGGSPNNEQFF

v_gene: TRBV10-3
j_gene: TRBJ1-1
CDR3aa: CAISAGSNTEAFF

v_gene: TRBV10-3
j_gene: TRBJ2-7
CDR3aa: CAISDGTGAYEQYF

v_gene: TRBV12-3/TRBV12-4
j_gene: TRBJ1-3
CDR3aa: CASSLIRTSGNTIYF

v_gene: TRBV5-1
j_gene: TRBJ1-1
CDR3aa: CASSLANTEAFF

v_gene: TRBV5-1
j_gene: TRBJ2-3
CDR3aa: CASSLAILAGTTDTQYF

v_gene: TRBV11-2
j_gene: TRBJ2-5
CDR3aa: CASSPRRAAQETQYF

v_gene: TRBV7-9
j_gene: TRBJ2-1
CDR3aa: CASSLAGVARGNEQFF